This T cell receptor beta chain stems from a study of shared clonotypes between healthy human individuals. Cells designated naive CD8 were CD45RO-negative and were positively selected for CCR7, with terminally differentiated effector memory CD45RA+ cells excluded. The repertoire was sequenced with immunoSEQ multiplex PCR; TCRdb's copy has only in-frame clones and lacks some. The repertoire holds about 2,200,000 clones, with under 95% as singletons. Germline CDR1 and CDR2: MNHEY and SVGAGI. The CDR3 is made up of 14 amino acids. Losses at the gene ends were 6 bases for V and 4 bases for J; bases not matched to a gene: 4. The sample holds one count of this clone.

The genes are TRBV6-5 and TRBJ2-3, with 10 bases fitting TRBD1. The TCR comes from a man between 18 and 29 years old in good health. Some clones in this sample may be carry-over from other donors' samples. Input material: naive CD8+ T cells from PBMCs. CDR3 sequence reads: CASSRDRGPDTQYF. The CDR3 DNA sequence: TGTGCCAGCAGCCGGGACAGGGGTCCAGATACGCAGTATTTT.